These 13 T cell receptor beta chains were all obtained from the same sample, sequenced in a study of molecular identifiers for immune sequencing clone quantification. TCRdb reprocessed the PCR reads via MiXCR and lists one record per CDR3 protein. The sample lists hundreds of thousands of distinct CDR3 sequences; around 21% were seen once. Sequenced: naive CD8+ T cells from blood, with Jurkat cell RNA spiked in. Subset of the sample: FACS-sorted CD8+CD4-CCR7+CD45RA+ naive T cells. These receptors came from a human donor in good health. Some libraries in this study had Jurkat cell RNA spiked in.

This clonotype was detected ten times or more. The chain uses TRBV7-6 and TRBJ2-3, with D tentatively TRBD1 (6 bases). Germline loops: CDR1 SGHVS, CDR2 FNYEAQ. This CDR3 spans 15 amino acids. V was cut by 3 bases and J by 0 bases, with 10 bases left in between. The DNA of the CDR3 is TGTGCCAGCAGCTTCCGGGACACAAGCACAGATACGCAGTATTTT. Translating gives CASSFRDTSTDTQYF.

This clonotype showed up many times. The CDR3 bases are TGCAGCGTTGTGTTTTTCCCGGGCGGGAGGAGTGACAATGAGCAGTTCTTC. Translating gives CSVVFFPGGRSDNEQFF. V gene TRBV29-1 combines with J gene TRBJ2-1, with TRBD2 identical over 8 bases. Trimming took 4 bases from V and 5 from J; bases not matched to a gene: 16. Germline V lookup: CDR1 SQVTM, CDR2 ANQGSEA. This CDR3 has 17 residues.

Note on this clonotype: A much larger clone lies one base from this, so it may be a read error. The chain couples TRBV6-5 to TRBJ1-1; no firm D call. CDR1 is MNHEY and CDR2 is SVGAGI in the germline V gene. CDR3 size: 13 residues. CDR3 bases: TGTGCCAGCAGTTACAATAAAGGCGCTGAAGCTTCCTTT. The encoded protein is CASSYNKGAEASF.

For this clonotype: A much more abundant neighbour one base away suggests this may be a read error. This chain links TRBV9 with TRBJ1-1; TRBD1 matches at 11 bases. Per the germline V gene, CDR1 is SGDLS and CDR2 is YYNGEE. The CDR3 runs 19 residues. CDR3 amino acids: CASSAGQGALEFLNTKAFF. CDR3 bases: TGTGCCAGCAGCGCCGGACAGGGGGCGTTGGAGTTCTTGAACACTAAAGCTTTCTTT.

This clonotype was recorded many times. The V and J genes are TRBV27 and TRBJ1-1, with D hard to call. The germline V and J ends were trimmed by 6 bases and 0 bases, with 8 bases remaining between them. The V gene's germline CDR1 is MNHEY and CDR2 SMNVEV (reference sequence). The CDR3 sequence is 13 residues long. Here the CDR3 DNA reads TGTGCCAGCAGGGCCAGGATGAACACTGAAGCTTTCTTT. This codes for CASRARMNTEAFF.

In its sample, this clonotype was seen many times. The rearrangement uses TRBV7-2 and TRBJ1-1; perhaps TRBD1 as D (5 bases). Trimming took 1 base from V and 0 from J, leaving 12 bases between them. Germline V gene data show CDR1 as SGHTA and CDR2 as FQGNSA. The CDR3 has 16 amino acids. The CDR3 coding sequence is TGTGCCAGCAGCTTAGTTCCGGGGGGGATGAACACTGAAGCTTTCTTT. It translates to CASSLVPGGMNTEAFF.

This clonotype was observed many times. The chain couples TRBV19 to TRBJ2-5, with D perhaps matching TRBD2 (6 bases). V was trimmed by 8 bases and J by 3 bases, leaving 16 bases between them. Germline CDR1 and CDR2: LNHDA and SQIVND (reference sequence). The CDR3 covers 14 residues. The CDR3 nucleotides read TGTGCCAGTTCCTCGAGACTAGGAGAAGAGACCCAGTACTTC. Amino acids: CASSSRLGEETQYF. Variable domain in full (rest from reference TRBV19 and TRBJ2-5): DGGITQSPKYLFRKEGQNVTLSCEQNLNHDAMYWYRQDPGQGLRLIYYSQIVNDFQKGDIAEGYSVSREKKESFPLTVTSAQKNPTAFYLCASSSRLGEETQYFGPGTRLLVL.

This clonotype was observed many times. For the CDR3, the DNA is TGTGCCAGCAGCTTAGCCGGGGATAATTCACCCCTCCACTTT. This gives the protein CASSLAGDNSPLHF. The V call is TRBV7-6, the J call TRBJ1-6; no clear D. Per germline, CDR1 SGHVS and CDR2 FNYEAQ. V was pared by 0 bases and J by 5 bases, with 5 bases between. The CDR3 is 14 amino acids.

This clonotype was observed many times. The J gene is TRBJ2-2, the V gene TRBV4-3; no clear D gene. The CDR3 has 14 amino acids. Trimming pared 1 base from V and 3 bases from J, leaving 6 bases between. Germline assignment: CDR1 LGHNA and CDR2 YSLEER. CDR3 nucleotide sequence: TGCGCCAGCAGCCAAGTTTGGGACACCGGGGAGCTGTTTTTT. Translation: CASSQVWDTGELFF.

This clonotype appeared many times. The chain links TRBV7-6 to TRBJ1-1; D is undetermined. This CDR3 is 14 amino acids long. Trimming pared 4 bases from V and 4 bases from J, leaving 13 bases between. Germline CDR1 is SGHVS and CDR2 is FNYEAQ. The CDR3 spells CASSSTPMSTEAFF. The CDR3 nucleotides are TGTGCCAGCAGCTCTACCCCCATGAGCACTGAAGCTTTCTTT.

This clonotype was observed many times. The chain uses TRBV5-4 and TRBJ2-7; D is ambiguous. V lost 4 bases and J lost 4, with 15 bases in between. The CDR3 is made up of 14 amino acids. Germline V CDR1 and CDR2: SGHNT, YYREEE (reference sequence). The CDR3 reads CASSPSTSVYEQYF. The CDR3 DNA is TGTGCCAGCAGCCCCTCGACAAGTGTTTACGAGCAGTACTTC.

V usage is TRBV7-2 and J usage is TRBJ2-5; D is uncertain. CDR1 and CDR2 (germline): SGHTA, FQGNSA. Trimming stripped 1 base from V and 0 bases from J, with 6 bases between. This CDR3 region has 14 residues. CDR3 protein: CASSLGRYQETQYF. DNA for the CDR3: TGTGCCAGCAGCTTAGGACGGTACCAAGAGACCCAGTACTTC.

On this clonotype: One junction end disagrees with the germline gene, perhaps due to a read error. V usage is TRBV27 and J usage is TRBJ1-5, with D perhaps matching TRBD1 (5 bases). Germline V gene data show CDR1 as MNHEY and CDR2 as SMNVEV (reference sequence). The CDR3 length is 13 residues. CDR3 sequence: CASSLGPRQPRHF. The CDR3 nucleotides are TGTGCCAGCAGTTTAGGGCCTAGACAGCCCCGGCATTTT.